This T cell receptor beta chain was captured in a study of control samples from healthy donors and cancer patients. Some clones are missing from TCRdb's copy, which holds only in-frame ones; the method was immunoSEQ multiplex PCR. This sample has tens of thousands of clones, with roughly nine tenths found just once. V shed 4 bases and J shed 8 bases, with 17 bases lying between them. The CDR3 is 14 amino acids. CDR1 MGHRA and CDR2 YSYEKL come from the germline V gene. The sequenced material came from blood. This receptor was identified in a woman aged 70-85 years in good health. The genes are TRBV4-1 and TRBJ1-1, with D perhaps matching TRBD1 (5 bases). The CDR3 spells CASSLIPGVKEAFF. The CDR3 coding sequence is TGCGCCAGCAGCCTTATCCCGGGGGTCAAAGAAGCTTTCTTT.